These 20 T cell receptor beta chains were all obtained from the same sample, sequenced in a study of blood T cell repertoires in COVID-19. Some clones are missing from TCRdb's copy, which holds only in-frame ones; the method was immunoSEQ multiplex PCR. The sample shows 45,000 to 60,000 clones, 65% to 85% of them seen only once. Sample: peripheral blood. The receptors stem from a man aged 50 to 59 with acute or convalescent COVID-19.

The rearrangement joins TRBV7-8 to TRBJ2-7; TRBD1 agrees at 9 bases. CDR1 and CDR2 (germline): SGHVS, FQNEAQ. Unmatched junction bases numbered 9, after V lost 5 bases and J lost 7 bases. The CDR3 runs 14 residues. The CDR3 sequence is CASSAAGTGNEQYF. CDR3 coding DNA: TGTGCCAGCAGCGCAGCCGGGACAGGGAATGAGCAGTACTTC. Full variable domain (outside the CDR3, taken from reference TRBV7-8 and TRBJ2-7): GAGVSQSPRYKVAKRGQDVALRCDPISGHVSLFWYQQALGQGPEFLTYFQNEAQLDKSGLPSDRFFAERPEGSVSTLKIQRTQQEDSAVYLCASSAAGTGNEQYFGPGTRLTVT.

V is TRBV5-1 and J is TRBJ2-5; TRBD1 might be the D (6 bases). The V end lost 5 bases, the J end lost 2 bases, and 10 bases lay between the germline ends. Germline V gives CDR1 SGHRS, CDR2 YFSETQ. The CDR3 totals 13 residues. DNA of the CDR3: TGCGCCAGCAGGGGGGCCGATCAAGAGACCCAGTACTTC. It codes for CASRGADQETQYF.

This rearrangement joins TRBV9 to TRBJ2-1, with TRBD2 matching over 9 bases. This CDR3 region has 15 residues. Per the germline V gene, CDR1 is SGDLS and CDR2 is YYNGEE. The V gene end was trimmed by 3 bases and the J gene end by 4 bases; junction bases not matched to a gene: 5. The chain's CDR3 is CASSEIAGAYNEQFF. The CDR3 bases are TGTGCCAGCAGCGAAATAGCGGGAGCTTACAATGAGCAGTTCTTC.

This rearrangement joins TRBV5-1 to TRBJ2-5, with D unresolved. The V end was cut by 0 bases, the J end by 13 bases, with 16 bases between. The germline gives CDR1 SGHRS, CDR2 YFSETQ. The CDR3 has 13 residues. In DNA, the CDR3 is TGCGCCAGCAGCTTGGCAACGGAGCCCGTACCGTACTTC. This codes for CASSLATEPVPYF.

The J gene is TRBJ2-6, the V gene TRBV5-4, with no clear D. Trimming took off 2 bases at V and 1 base at J, with 7 bases between the two ends. Germline assignment: CDR1 SGHNT and CDR2 YYREEE (reference sequence). This CDR3 region has 15 residues. The CDR3 here is CASSLLASGANVLTF. The DNA for the CDR3 is TGTGCCAGCAGCTTATTGGCTTCTGGGGCCAACGTCCTGACTTTC.

The rearrangement links TRBV9 to TRBJ2-3; D is ambiguous. The CDR3 totals 15 residues. The germline V and J ends were trimmed by 2 bases and 4 bases, with 14 bases remaining between them. Germline CDR1 reads SGDLS; CDR2 reads YYNGEE. The CDR3 loop is CASSVVAQWADTQYF. The CDR3 DNA reads TGTGCCAGCAGCGTGGTCGCACAGTGGGCAGATACGCAGTATTTT.

This clone was seen more than once but under ten times. The chain uses TRBV30 and TRBJ2-7, with D possibly TRBD1 on 6 matching bases. V was cut by 4 bases and J by 3 bases, with 13 bases left in between. Germline V lookup: CDR1 GTSNPN, CDR2 SVGIG (reference sequence). The CDR3 totals 13 residues. CDR3 amino acids: CAWNRALYYEQYF. The DNA of the CDR3 is TGTGCCTGGAACAGGGCCCTTTACTACGAGCAGTACTTC.

The chain recombines TRBV24-1 with TRBJ1-2; D is unclear. Germline loops: CDR1 KGHDR, CDR2 SFDVKD. The germline V and J ends were trimmed by 3 bases and 4 bases, with 14 bases remaining between them. This CDR3 comprises 15 residues. The CDR3 region is CATSDPTTPGYGYTF. Here the CDR3 DNA reads TGTGCCACCAGTGATCCCACGACTCCCGGCTATGGCTACACCTTC.

CDR3 protein: CASSALVAGGNEQFF. The CDR3 bases are TGCGCCAGCAGCGCTCTAGTGGCGGGAGGGAATGAGCAGTTCTTC. This chain connects TRBV5-1 to TRBJ2-1, with 9 nucleotides matching TRBD2. CDR3 length: 15 residues. Losses at the gene ends were 4 bases for V and 7 bases for J; bases not matched to a gene: 9. Germline V CDR1 and CDR2: SGHRS, YFSETQ.

The table lists this clone with a count of one. This chain joins TRBV7-9 and TRBJ1-5; a possible D gene is TRBD1 (6 bases). CDR1 and CDR2 (germline): SEHNR, FQNEAQ (reference sequence). The V end lost 3 bases, the J end lost 0 bases, and 12 bases lay between the germline ends. The CDR3 is 16 residues long. CDR3 bases: TGTGCCAGCAGCTTGGGGGCGGGGGATAGCAATCAGCCCCAGCATTTT. It specifies CASSLGAGDSNQPQHF.

This chain connects TRBV6-1 to TRBJ1-1, with 8 bases lining up with TRBD1. The CDR3 covers 15 residues. In germline, CDR1 is MNHNS, CDR2 SASEGT. J was trimmed by 5 bases and V by 2 bases; bases with no gene match: 7. The CDR3 protein is CASSEQGAAATEAFF. In DNA, the CDR3 is TGTGCCAGCAGTGAACAGGGGGCGGCGGCGACTGAAGCTTTCTTT.

As regards this clone: Other DNA variants within this sample encode the same CDR3. Here the CDR3 reads CASSLAGGGELFF. Written as DNA, the CDR3 is TGTGCCAGCAGCTTAGCCGGGGGCGGGGAGCTGTTTTTT. This chain links TRBV11-2 with TRBJ2-2; D perhaps matches TRBD2 (6 bases). The CDR3 spans 13 residues. Germline CDR1 SGHAT, CDR2 FQNNGV. V lost 1 base to trimming and J lost 7 bases, with 7 bases between them.

There are a few counts of this clone. This chain links TRBV10-1 with TRBJ2-7; no definite D call. Trimming took 6 bases from V and 5 from J, leaving 20 bases between them. Germline-derived CDR1 and CDR2 are WNHNN and SYGVQD (reference sequence). This CDR3 is 15 amino acids long. CDR3 in amino acids: CASSRDTSSYDEQYF. As DNA, the CDR3 is TGCGCCAGCAGCCGAGACACGAGCTCTTACGACGAGCAGTACTTC.

This clone has only one observation. This chain joins TRBV27 and TRBJ2-3; maybe TRBD2 (5 bases). CDR1 and CDR2 (germline): MNHEY, SMNVEV (reference sequence). The CDR3 covers 16 residues. The V end was cut by 6 bases, the J end by 1 base, with 17 bases between. CDR3 sequence reads: CASRARVSSRTDTQYF. The CDR3 region has the DNA TGTGCCAGCAGGGCGAGGGTGTCCTCGCGCACAGATACGCAGTATTTT.

The chain recombines TRBV7-6 with TRBJ2-5; D unresolved. The germline CDR1 and CDR2 sequences are SGHVS and FNYEAQ. Trimming removed 1 base at V and 9 bases at J, with 12 bases between. The CDR3 totals 13 residues. The CDR3 is CASSLDPNRAQYF. Written as DNA, the CDR3 is TGTGCCAGCAGCTTAGATCCAAACCGGGCCCAGTACTTC.

J is TRBJ2-4 and V is TRBV11-2, with TRBD2 matching over 11 bases. The CDR3 is made up of 17 amino acids. J gave up 1 base and V 3 bases, and 5 bases lay outside the gene matches. Germline V CDR1 and CDR2: SGHAT, FQNNGV. CDR3 DNA: TGTGCCAGCAGCTTCCCGACTAGCGGGGTGGCCAAAAACATTCAGTACTTC. Residues: CASSFPTSGVAKNIQYF.

The chain combines TRBV7-6 with TRBJ2-3; 7 bases are a match to TRBD2. Per germline, CDR1 SGHVS and CDR2 FNYEAQ. J gave up 6 bases and V 4 bases, and 13 bases lay outside the gene matches. The length of the CDR3 is 16 residues. For the CDR3, the DNA is TGTGCCAGCAGCTCAGGGACGGCGGGGGTGCTTGATACGCAGTATTTT. Translation: CASSSGTAGVLDTQYF.

The chain combines TRBV15 with TRBJ1-5; the D gene is possibly TRBD1 (5 bases). Per the germline V gene, CDR1 is LNHNV and CDR2 is YYDKDF (reference sequence). This CDR3 contains 15 residues. Trimming shortened V by 4 bases and J by 1 base, and 11 bases separated the two germline ends. The CDR3 is CATSTGYSSNQPQHF. The CDR3 DNA sequence: TGTGCCACCAGCACAGGGTATTCAAGCAATCAGCCCCAGCATTTT.

This CDR3 reads CASSLMGGKGDTQYF. CDR3 in DNA: TGTGCCAGCAGCTTGATGGGAGGGAAGGGAGATACGCAGTATTTT. V and J are TRBV7-2 and TRBJ2-3, with 7 bases lining up with TRBD2. Germline values: CDR1 SGHTA, CDR2 FQGNSA. Germline trimming cut 3 bases from V and 5 bases from J; bases unmatched to any gene: 8. The CDR3 has 15 amino acids.

The chain carries TRBV12-3 or TRBV12-4 and TRBJ1-2, with 7 bases identical to TRBD1. The CDR3 runs to 12 residues. The junction had 6 bases not matched to a gene; V was cut back by 7 bases and J by 7 bases. This CDR3 reads CASKGADFGYTF. The DNA for the CDR3 is TGTGCCAGCAAGGGGGCAGATTTTGGCTACACCTTC.